One sample yielded the 18 T cell receptor beta chains listed below, sequenced in a study of early T cells in non-severe SARS-CoV-2 infection. TCRdb passed the 5' RACE reads through MiXCR, listing each CDR3 protein once. The sample lists more than 60,000 distinct CDR3 sequences, 9.5% to 15% occurring once. The material was whole blood, obtained at baseline. The receptors shown here come from an adult who was a healthcare worker with PCR-confirmed SARS-CoV-2 infection or an uninfected control (not recorded which).

The sample holds many counts of this clonotype. This chain connects TRBV7-8 to TRBJ2-3, with D possibly matching TRBD2 (5 bases). The CDR3 runs to 16 residues. Germline-derived CDR1 and CDR2 are SGHVS and FQNEAQ. The V gene lost 2 bases and the J gene lost 4 bases, with 16 bases spanning the gap. CDR3 sequence reads: CASSLRKLVVSDTQYF. CDR3 nucleotides: TGTGCCAGCAGCTTACGAAAACTAGTTGTTTCAGATACGCAGTATTTT. The complete variable domain, with remaining parts taken from reference TRBV7-8 and TRBJ2-3, reads GAGVSQSPRYKVAKRGQDVALRCDPISGHVSLFWYQQALGQGPEFLTYFQNEAQLDKSGLPSDRFFAERPEGSVSTLKIQRTQQEDSAVYLCASSLRKLVVSDTQYFGPGTRLTVL.

This clonotype was seen a handful of times. The rearrangement joins TRBV7-2 to TRBJ2-1, with no clear D. From germline, CDR1 is SGHTA and CDR2 FQGNSA. The CDR3 is 11 amino acids. The CDR3 protein is CGTTSYNEQFF. CDR3 in DNA: TGTGGGACGACATCCTACAATGAGCAGTTCTTC. The entire variable domain, with the rest obtained from reference TRBV7-2 and TRBJ2-1, is as follows: GAGVSQSPSNKVTEKGKDVELRCDPISGHTALYWYRQSLGQGLEFLIYFQGNSAPDKSGLPSDRFSAERTGGSVSTLTIQRTQQEDSAVYLCGTTSYNEQFFGPGTRLTVL.

This clonotype was seen ten or more times. The chain joins TRBV11-2 to TRBJ2-2, with a tentative D call TRBD1 (5 bases). V lost 1 base and J lost 5, with 14 bases in between. Germline V gene data show CDR1 as SGHAT and CDR2 as FQNNGV. The CDR3 covers 16 residues. The CDR3 sequence: CASSLVTGAMTGELFF. DNA of the CDR3: TGTGCCAGCAGCTTAGTGACTGGGGCCATGACCGGGGAGCTGTTTTTT.

There are a few counts of this clonotype. This sequence joins TRBV10-3 and TRBJ2-1; D is perhaps TRBD1 or TRBD2 (6 bases each). V lost 5 bases and J 5 bases, leaving 16 bases between the germline ends. Germline V gene lookup returns CDR1 ENHRY and CDR2 SYGVKD. The CDR3 covers 15 residues. CDR3 nucleotide sequence: TGTGCCATCAGTAAACAGGGACTGACCGACAATGAGCAGTTCTTC. Translation gives CAISKQGLTDNEQFF.

This clonotype was detected only a few times. The chain employs TRBV6-1 and TRBJ1-1; tentatively, D is TRBD1 (5 bases). Trimming took off 2 bases at V and 3 bases at J, with 10 bases between the two ends. Germline V lookup: CDR1 MNHNS, CDR2 SASEGT. The CDR3 runs 14 residues. The CDR3 loop is CASSERRGDTEAFF. In DNA, the CDR3 is TGTGCCAGCAGTGAAAGAAGAGGGGACACTGAAGCTTTCTTT.

This clonotype was found many times. The CDR3 bases are TGCAGCGTTGAAGGGAATCCCGGGGAGCTGTTTTTT. Translating it yields CSVEGNPGELFF. J is TRBJ2-2 and V is TRBV29-1; D not certain. Trimming took 1 base from V and 6 from J, leaving 6 bases between them. Germline CDR1 SQVTM, CDR2 ANQGSEA. This CDR3 is 12 amino acids long.

J is TRBJ2-3 and V is TRBV6-5; perhaps TRBD2 as D (6 bases). Germline V gene sequence: CDR1 MNHEY, CDR2 SVGAGI. Trimming shortened V by 4 bases and J by 0 bases, and 14 bases separated the two germline ends. This CDR3 contains 16 residues. The CDR3 sequence: CASSSPGAGSTDTQYF. CDR3 nucleotides: TGTGCCAGCAGTTCCCCGGGAGCGGGCAGCACAGATACGCAGTATTTT.

In its sample, this clonotype was seen many times. CDR3: CASSLGIQPQHF. Here the CDR3 DNA reads TGTGCCAGCAGCTTAGGAATTCAGCCCCAGCATTTT. The genes are TRBV7-9 and TRBJ1-5, with D hard to call. Per the germline V gene, CDR1 is SEHNR and CDR2 is FQNEAQ (reference sequence). Trimming shortened V by 1 base and J by 6 bases, and 4 bases separated the two germline ends. The CDR3 is made up of 12 amino acids. Using reference TRBV7-9 and TRBJ1-5 for the parts outside the CDR3, the full variable domain is DTGVSQNPRHKITKRGQNVTFRCDPISEHNRLYWYRQTLGQGPEFLTYFQNEAQLEKSRLLSDRFSAERPKGSFSTLEIQRTEQGDSAMYLCASSLGIQPQHFGDGTRLSIL.

This rearrangement joins TRBV7-2 to TRBJ2-3, with TRBD2 matching 15 bases. The CDR3 extends over 19 amino acids. CDR1 is SGHTA and CDR2 is FQGNSA in the germline V gene. Trimming took 6 bases from V and 0 from J; bases not matched to a gene: 10. The CDR3 nucleotides are TGTGCCAGCAGACGGACTAGCGGGGGGGCCGGTGTGAGCACAGATACGCAGTATTTT. Translation: CASRRTSGGAGVSTDTQYF.

This clonotype has at least ten counts. The chain carries TRBV4-1 and TRBJ1-1; D is ambiguous. Deletions cut 1 base from V and 1 base from J, with 16 bases between. Germline CDR1 reads MGHRA; CDR2 reads YSYEKL. CDR3 length equals 17 residues. The CDR3 nucleotides read TGCGCCAGCAGCCAAGGTAGAGGACGGATCAAGAACACTGAAGCTTTCTTT. It codes for CASSQGRGRIKNTEAFF.

In this sample, this clonotype turned up many times. The chain recombines TRBV25-1 with TRBJ2-3; D may be TRBD2 (5 bases). Germline CDR1 reads MGHDK; CDR2 reads SYGVNS. V was trimmed by 3 bases and J by 0 bases, leaving 13 bases between them. This CDR3 is 16 amino acids long. CDR3 protein: CASSEDLPTSTDTQYF. The CDR3 DNA sequence: TGTGCCAGCAGTGAGGACTTACCGACTAGCACAGATACGCAGTATTTT.

The chain carries TRBV7-9 and TRBJ2-5; no clear D. The germline V gene has CDR1 SEHNR and CDR2 FQNEAQ (reference sequence). The CDR3 is 12 amino acids. V lost 5 bases, J lost 1 base, and 5 bases lay in between. The CDR3 DNA reads as TGTGCCAGCAGCCCCCTCCAAGAGACCCAGTACTTC. Translation gives CASSPLQETQYF. Based on the CDR3 plus reference TRBV7-9 and TRBJ2-5, the full variable domain is DTGVSQNPRHKITKRGQNVTFRCDPISEHNRLYWYRQTLGQGPEFLTYFQNEAQLEKSRLLSDRFSAERPKGSFSTLEIQRTEQGDSAMYLCASSPLQETQYFGPGTRLLVL.

This sequence joins TRBV6-5 and TRBJ2-7, with D possibly called TRBD1 or TRBD2 (7 bases each). Trimming removed 6 bases at V and 3 bases at J, with 18 bases between. CDR1 is MNHEY, CDR2 SVGAGI, per germline. The CDR3 has 15 residues. The CDR3 here is CASSQGGWQVYEQYF. CDR3 DNA: TGTGCCAGCAGCCAGGGGGGGTGGCAAGTCTACGAGCAGTACTTC.

The gene calls are TRBV29-1 and TRBJ1-1; 7 nucleotides line up with TRBD1. CDR1 and CDR2 (germline): SQVTM, ANQGSEA. The ends lost 7 bases at V and 3 bases at J; junction bases unmatched: 5. The CDR3 loop spans 12 amino acids. CDR3 sequence (DNA): TGCAGCGCGCGACAGGGATACACTGAAGCTTTCTTT. Protein: CSARQGYTEAFF.

This chain links TRBV7-9 with TRBJ2-5, with D perhaps assigned TRBD1 or TRBD2 (5 bases each). Germline assignment: CDR1 SEHNR and CDR2 FQNEAQ (reference sequence). The CDR3 spans 18 residues. V lost 6 bases and J lost 0, with 23 bases in between. CDR3 region: CASSLTRDGKGYQETQYF. In DNA form, the CDR3 reads TGTGCCAGCAGTCTAACCCGGGACGGTAAGGGGTACCAAGAGACCCAGTACTTC.

Only a few counts were recorded for this clonotype. The chain recombines TRBV20-1 with TRBJ1-2; 7 nucleotides match TRBD1. J lost 6 bases, V lost 6 bases, and 10 bases had no gene match. The CDR3 contains 13 residues. CDR1 and CDR2 from the germline V gene are DFQATT and SNEGSKA (reference sequence). CDR3 bases: TGCAGTGCCCGGGACAGCCCCGGCAATGGCTACACCTTC. Its protein product is CSARDSPGNGYTF.

This clonotype was picked up a small number of times. V gene TRBV7-9 combines with J gene TRBJ2-3; D is undetermined. Trimming stripped 1 base from V and 2 bases from J, with 7 bases between. The CDR3 has 14 amino acids. Germline lookup yields CDR1 SEHNR and CDR2 FQNEAQ (reference sequence). The CDR3 coding sequence is TGTGCCAGCAGCTTAGTAGACATCACAGATACGCAGTATTTT. As protein: CASSLVDITDTQYF.

This clonotype was found a few times. The J gene is TRBJ1-4, the V gene TRBV4-1; 7 bases are a match to TRBD1. The trim removed 11 bases at V and 15 bases at J, leaving 12 bases unmatched. Germline-derived CDR1 and CDR2 are MGHRA and YSYEKL. The CDR3 contains 11 residues. CDR3 in amino acids: CALNIGQAMFF. For the CDR3, the DNA is TGCGCCTTAAATATCGGACAGGCCATGTTTTTT.